One sample yielded the 12 T cell receptor beta chains listed below, sequenced in a study of CD8 T cells in ankylosing spondylitis. TCRdb recomputed calls from the 5' RACE reads with MiXCR, one row per CDR3 protein. Here the sample spans roughly 200,000 distinct CDR3 sequences, more than 10% being singletons. Sequencing input: blood, either unsorted or a sorted T cell fraction (not recorded which). These receptors were collected from a male donor with ankylosing spondylitis or in good health (not recorded which).

Ten or more counts support this clonotype. V gene TRBV12-3 or TRBV12-4 combines with J gene TRBJ2-7; TRBD2 agrees at 7 bases. The CDR3 loop spans 13 amino acids. The junction had 7 bases not matched to a gene; V was cut back by 8 bases and J by 3 bases. Here the CDR3 DNA reads TGTGCCAGCGCCGCGGGGGTCCGCTACGAGCAGTACTTC. Residues: CASAAGVRYEQYF.

This clonotype was seen a few times. The chain has TRBV10-2 and TRBJ2-1, with 7 bases matching TRBD2. With V trimmed by 4 bases and J by 7 bases, 7 bases remained unmatched. The CDR3 has 14 amino acids. CDR1 WSHSY and CDR2 SAAADI come from the germline V gene. CDR3 amino acids: CASSGSLAENEQFF. For the CDR3, the DNA is TGCGCCAGCAGTGGCTCGCTAGCGGAGAATGAGCAGTTCTTC.

There are a few counts of this clonotype. V is TRBV7-9 and J is TRBJ1-2, with D possibly TRBD1 on 5 matching bases. The V end lost 5 bases, the J end lost 6 bases, and 16 bases lay between the germline ends. Germline CDR1 is SEHNR and CDR2 is FQNEAQ (reference sequence). This CDR3 spans 14 amino acids. CDR3 loop: CASSGGVLLDGYTF. The CDR3 DNA reads TGTGCCAGCAGCGGAGGGGTTTTGTTAGATGGCTACACCTTC.

This clonotype was detected many times. The V gene is TRBV5-6, the J gene TRBJ2-7; the D is unclear. CDR1 is SGHDT, CDR2 YYEEEE, per germline. With 0 bases removed from V and 1 base from J, the gap between germline ends came to 8 bases. The CDR3 totals 14 residues. CDR3 sequence (DNA): TGTGCCAGCAGCTTGGGGGTCGGTTCCTACGAGCAGTACTTC. Translating it yields CASSLGVGSYEQYF.

This clonotype has only a few counts. This chain connects TRBV11-2 to TRBJ2-7, with D tentatively TRBD2 (7 bases). The CDR3 loop spans 13 amino acids. The germline CDR1 and CDR2 sequences are SGHAT and FQNNGV. V was shortened by 7 bases and J by 5 bases, with 15 bases between the two germline ends. The CDR3 sequence is CASTYRGGNEQYF. CDR3 coding DNA: TGTGCCAGCACTTATAGGGGGGGGAACGAGCAGTACTTC.

The gene calls are TRBV5-1 and TRBJ2-1; the match to TRBD2 covers 9 bases. CDR3 length equals 17 residues. The J segment lost 3 bases and the V segment lost 4 bases, leaving 11 bases of the junction unmatched. Germline CDR1 is SGHRS and CDR2 is YFSETQ. The CDR3 sequence: CASSQEPSGAIYNEQFF. The CDR3, as DNA: TGCGCCAGCAGCCAGGAACCTAGCGGGGCGATCTACAATGAGCAGTTCTTC.

This clonotype was picked up a small number of times. The CDR3 nucleotides are TGTGCCAGTAGTCCGGACCTAGGGCAAGAGACCCAGTACTTC. Amino acid sequence: CASSPDLGQETQYF. The chain uses TRBV19 and TRBJ2-5; D gene unclear. This CDR3 contains 14 residues. From germline, CDR1 is LNHDA and CDR2 SQIVND (reference sequence). V was pared by 5 bases and J by 2 bases, with 12 bases between.

This clonotype was seen many times. V is TRBV7-9 and J is TRBJ2-7, with D possibly called TRBD1 or TRBD2 (5 bases each). CDR3 length equals 15 residues. Germline V gives CDR1 SEHNR, CDR2 FQNEAQ (reference sequence). V lost 3 bases, J lost 3 bases, and 15 bases lay in between. This chain's CDR3 is CASSFRDGGYYEQYF. The CDR3 bases are TGTGCCAGCAGCTTCCGGGACGGAGGTTACTACGAGCAGTACTTC.

The chain is built from TRBV15 and TRBJ2-2, with D unclear. Germline assignment: CDR1 LNHNV and CDR2 YYDKDF (reference sequence). This CDR3 spans 13 amino acids. Trimming cost V 1 base and J 7 bases, with 7 bases left between them. CDR3 region: CATSRVPGGELFF. The CDR3 DNA is TGTGCCACCAGCAGAGTACCGGGCGGGGAGCTGTTTTTT. Full variable domain (missing parts from reference TRBV15 and TRBJ2-2): DAMVIQNPRYQVTQFGKPVTLSCSQTLNHNVMYWYQQKSSQAPKLLFHYYDKDFNNEADTPDNFQSRRPNTSFCFLDIRSPGLGDTAMYLCATSRVPGGELFFGEGSRLTVL.

J is TRBJ1-2 and V is TRBV7-8, with D tentatively TRBD1 (5 bases). This CDR3 has 14 amino acids. The V gene lost 5 bases and the J gene lost 6 bases, with 16 bases spanning the gap. CDR1 SGHVS and CDR2 FQNEAQ come from the germline V gene. CDR3 coding DNA: TGTGCCAGCAGCCTCGGGGCCAGGGACCATGGCTACACCTTC. The encoded protein is CASSLGARDHGYTF.

This clonotype was picked up a small number of times. V is TRBV16 and J is TRBJ1-1; D may be TRBD1 (5 bases). V lost 8 bases and J 4 bases, leaving 17 bases between the germline ends. CDR3 size: 14 residues. Germline V lookup: CDR1 KGHSY, CDR2 FQNENV. The CDR3 nucleotides read TGTGCCAGCTCCCCGCCCCCGGGGGTCACTGAAGCTTTCTTT. Protein: CASSPPPGVTEAFF.

This clonotype was seen repeatedly, ten times or more. The rearrangement joins TRBV28 to TRBJ2-7; TRBD1 matches 10 bases. Germline V gene lookup returns CDR1 MDHEN and CDR2 SYDVKM. Trimming took 5 bases from V and 6 from J; bases not matched to a gene: 4. The CDR3 loop spans 13 amino acids. The CDR3 protein is CASSPRTGGEQYF. CDR3 DNA: TGTGCCAGCAGTCCCAGGACAGGGGGCGAGCAGTACTTC.